The 31 T cell receptor beta chains in this list originate from one sample, sequenced in a study of identical twins. From the 5' RACE reads, TCRdb called clonotypes with MiXCR, one entry per CDR3 protein. This table has 200,000 to 250,000 distinct CDR3 sequences, 7.5% appearing once. The data also belong to a second study, concerning yellow fever vaccine responses in identical twins.

Input material: memory (CD45RO+) T cells sorted from blood. Receptors originate from a woman aged 18-29 years in good health.

The J gene is TRBJ2-1, the V gene TRBV28, with D possibly being TRBD2 (6 bases). Looked up from germline, CDR1 is MDHEN and CDR2 is SYDVKM. V lost 3 bases and J lost 8, with 14 bases in between. The CDR3 spans 14 residues. The CDR3 spells CASSLKTGVDEQFF. The CDR3 nucleotides are TGTGCCAGCAGTTTGAAGACGGGGGTGGATGAGCAGTTCTTC.

The table lists this clonotype with many counts. The chain joins TRBV6-5 to TRBJ2-2, with a possible D match to TRBD2 (6 bases). Germline CDR1 reads MNHEY; CDR2 reads SVGAGI. This CDR3 is 16 amino acids long. Trimming removed 4 bases at V and 1 base at J, with 13 bases between. CDR3 in DNA: TGTGCCAGCAGTTTCCGGGACTTCTGGAACACCGGGGAGCTGTTTTTT. It translates to CASSFRDFWNTGELFF.

This clonotype occurred many times. The CDR3 reads CASSLRSDTQYF. The CDR3 bases are TGTGCCAGCAGTTTACGGTCAGATACGCAGTATTTT. This rearrangement joins TRBV12-3 or TRBV12-4 to TRBJ2-3; D not certain. The CDR3 extends over 12 amino acids. V was pared by 2 bases and J by 4 bases, with 4 bases between.

V and J are TRBV6-2 or TRBV6-3 and TRBJ1-2; TRBD1 might be the D (5 bases). Trimming shortened V by 7 bases and J by 7 bases, and 22 bases separated the two germline ends. Germline V gene data show CDR1 as MNHEY and CDR2 as SVGEGT. CDR3 length: 15 amino acids. The CDR3 protein is CASTSAAGPSRGYTF. The CDR3, as DNA: TGTGCCAGCACCTCCGCCGCGGGGCCGAGTCGTGGCTACACCTTC.

As regards this clonotype: Compared with germline, one end of the junction differs, possibly owing to a read error. V is TRBV12-3 or TRBV12-4 and J is TRBJ2-2; 10 nucleotides match TRBD2. This CDR3 spans 15 amino acids. CDR3: CASSLAGGLTVELFF. The CDR3 coding sequence is TGTGCCAGCAGCTTAGCGGGAGGCCTCACCGTGGAGCTGTTTTTT.

This clonotype was found a few times. V gene TRBV11-2 combines with J gene TRBJ2-7, with D perhaps TRBD1 (6 bases). This CDR3 has 16 residues. The V gene's germline CDR1 is SGHAT and CDR2 FQNNGV. V lost 7 bases and J 2 bases, leaving 21 bases between the germline ends. The DNA for the CDR3 is TGTGCCAGCACTTTCCGAGGACAGTTCCTTACCTACGAGCAGTACTTC. Protein sequence: CASTFRGQFLTYEQYF.

This clonotype was counted a few times. This CDR3 is CASSPVLWTSGTGELFF. In DNA form, the CDR3 reads TGTGCCAGCAGCCCGGTTTTATGGACTAGCGGCACCGGGGAGCTGTTTTTT. The rearrangement joins TRBV7-9 to TRBJ2-2, with 10 bases fitting TRBD2. Trimming at V came to 5 bases and at J to 4 bases, leaving 10 bases not matched to a gene. The length of the CDR3 is 17 residues. Per germline, CDR1 SEHNR and CDR2 FQNEAQ (reference sequence).

The chain has TRBV11-2 and TRBJ2-1, with 10 positions matching TRBD2. The V gene end was trimmed by 1 base and the J gene end by 9 bases; junction bases not matched to a gene: 9. The germline V gene encodes CDR1 SGHAT and CDR2 FQNNGV. This CDR3 contains 16 residues. CDR3 region: CASSLGSGRAFSEQFF. CDR3 nucleotides: TGTGCCAGCAGCTTAGGAAGCGGGAGGGCCTTCTCTGAGCAGTTCTTC.

This clonotype turned up a few times. The chain recombines TRBV7-2 with TRBJ2-7, with D possibly matching TRBD2 (6 bases). CDR3 size: 12 residues. V dropped 8 bases and J dropped 2 bases, with 10 bases sitting between them. CDR1 is SGHTA and CDR2 is FQGNSA in the germline V gene. The CDR3 sequence is CASQRGTYEQYF. The CDR3 nucleotides read TGTGCCAGCCAACGCGGGACCTACGAGCAGTACTTC. The complete variable domain, with remaining parts taken from reference TRBV7-2 and TRBJ2-7, reads GAGVSQSPSNKVTEKGKDVELRCDPISGHTALYWYRQSLGQGLEFLIYFQGNSAPDKSGLPSDRFSAERTGGSVSTLTIQRTQQEDSAVYLCASQRGTYEQYFGPGTRLTVT.

This clonotype was seen only a few times. This chain uses TRBV5-6 with TRBJ1-2; D perhaps matches TRBD1 (5 bases). Trimming took 6 bases from V and 4 from J, leaving 13 bases between them. CDR1 is SGHDT, CDR2 YYEEEE, per germline. This CDR3 is built from 13 residues. The CDR3 DNA reads TGTGCCAGCACCGGGACCGACGGCTATGGCTACACCTTC. Translated, it gives CASTGTDGYGYTF. Full variable domain (remainder filled in from reference TRBV5-6 and TRBJ1-2): DAGVTQSPTHLIKTRGQQVTLRCSPKSGHDTVSWYQQALGQGPQFIFQYYEEEERQRGNFPDRFSGHQFPNYSSELNVNALLLGDSALYLCASTGTDGYGYTFGSGTRLTVV.

This clonotype was seen at least ten times. The chain links TRBV5-1 to TRBJ1-2; no definite D call. Germline V CDR1 and CDR2: SGHRS, YFSETQ. V lost 0 bases to trimming and J lost 0 bases, with 6 bases between them. This CDR3 has 14 residues. The CDR3 region has the DNA TGCGCCAGCAGCTTGGCTCAGGCTAACTATGGCTACACCTTC. The encoded protein is CASSLAQANYGYTF.

This clonotype was picked up many times. This chain connects TRBV10-3 to TRBJ2-1; 8 bases are a match to TRBD2. CDR1 is ENHRY and CDR2 is SYGVKD in the germline V gene. This CDR3 contains 14 residues. V lost 2 bases to trimming and J lost 7 bases; unmatched junction nucleotides: 4. The CDR3 is CAISETSSGNEQFF. In DNA form, the CDR3 reads TGTGCCATCAGTGAGACTTCTAGCGGGAATGAGCAGTTCTTC.

The rearrangement links TRBV3-1 to TRBJ2-7, with a tentative D call TRBD1 (6 bases). CDR3 length: 17 amino acids. V gave up 4 bases and J gave up 4 bases, with 23 bases separating them. Germline V CDR1 and CDR2: LGHDT, YNNKEL (reference sequence). This CDR3 reads CASSLYPGASFWYEQYF. Written as DNA, the CDR3 is TGTGCCAGCAGCCTCTACCCAGGGGCTTCTTTTTGGTACGAGCAGTACTTC.

Only a few counts were recorded for this clonotype. This sequence joins TRBV11-2 and TRBJ1-4, with TRBD1 matching over 7 bases. The germline gives CDR1 SGHAT, CDR2 FQNNGV. The CDR3 consists of 16 residues. With V trimmed by 5 bases and J by 0 bases, 6 bases remained unmatched. This chain's CDR3 is CASSPVRGPTNEKLFF. CDR3 bases: TGTGCCAGCAGCCCGGTTAGGGGGCCAACTAATGAAAAACTGTTTTTT.

The rearrangement links TRBV28 to TRBJ2-5, with 12 bases fitting TRBD2. The CDR3 covers 18 residues. With V trimmed by 3 bases and J by 5 bases, 13 bases remained unmatched. Per germline, CDR1 MDHEN and CDR2 SYDVKM. In nucleotides, the CDR3 is TGTGCCAGCAGTTTCTACGGAGCGACTAGCGGGAGCGGGGAGACCCAGTACTTC. It yields the protein CASSFYGATSGSGETQYF.

This clonotype has more than one count but fewer than ten. The V call is TRBV20-1, the J call TRBJ2-7; 11 bases align to TRBD2. The CDR3 totals 16 residues. From germline, CDR1 is DFQATT and CDR2 SNEGSKA (reference sequence). With V trimmed by 2 bases and J by 2 bases, 8 bases remained unmatched. CDR3 sequence (DNA): TGCAGTGCTAGAAACCGACTAGCGGGGAATCCCTACGAGCAGTACTTC. Encoded protein: CSARNRLAGNPYEQYF.

About this clonotype: At one of its ends the junction is not consistent with the germline gene, which may arise from a read error. This chain links TRBV7-9 with TRBJ2-7; TRBD1 might be the D (5 bases). Germline V gives CDR1 SEHNR, CDR2 FQNEAQ (reference sequence). This CDR3 has 13 amino acids. Here the CDR3 reads CASGLMTADEQYF. The CDR3 DNA reads TGTGCCAGCGGCTTAATGACAGCAGACGAGCAGTACTTC.

This clonotype occurred many times. The CDR3 coding sequence is TGCAGCGTTCGCGACAGGGTCTACAATGAGCAGTTCTTC. Translating gives CSVRDRVYNEQFF. The genes are TRBV29-1 and TRBJ2-1, with 7 bases fitting TRBD1. The CDR3 loop spans 13 amino acids. Germline V gene sequence: CDR1 SQVTM, CDR2 ANQGSEA. The trim removed 5 bases at V and 3 bases at J, leaving 4 bases unmatched.

This clonotype was counted only a few times. The V and J genes are TRBV20-1 and TRBJ2-7; 8 bases line up with TRBD1. The length of the CDR3 is 13 residues. J was trimmed by 7 bases and V by 6 bases; bases with no gene match: 11. The germline gives CDR1 DFQATT, CDR2 SNEGSKA (reference sequence). The CDR3 is CSASGTGGVEQYF. In DNA, the CDR3 is TGCAGTGCCTCCGGGACAGGAGGTGTGGAGCAGTACTTC.

This clonotype was observed a single time. This chain joins TRBV4-3 and TRBJ1-5; TRBD1 agrees at 8 bases. Germline V gives CDR1 LGHNA, CDR2 YSLEER. Trimming cost V 0 bases and J 13 bases; bases outside gene matches: 14. This CDR3 has 16 amino acids. This CDR3 reads CASSQDVGQGNQLQHF. The CDR3, as DNA: TGCGCCAGCAGCCAAGATGTCGGACAGGGCAATCAGCTTCAGCATTTT.

There are many counts of this clonotype. The genes are TRBV12-3 or TRBV12-4 and TRBJ2-1; 9 nucleotides agree with TRBD1. Unmatched junction bases numbered 10, after V lost 5 bases and J lost 8 bases. CDR3 size: 15 residues. CDR3 amino acids: CASSAPDRGYDEQFF. The CDR3 nucleotides read TGTGCCAGCAGTGCCCCGGACAGGGGATATGATGAGCAGTTCTTC.

A few counts support this clonotype. V is TRBV12-3 or TRBV12-4 and J is TRBJ2-2; 9 bases fit TRBD1. This CDR3 region has 15 residues. V shed 5 bases, J shed 5 bases, and the junction held 6 bases outside the gene matches. The CDR3 sequence is CASSLNRGRTGELFF. CDR3 DNA: TGTGCCAGCAGTCTAAACAGGGGGCGAACCGGGGAGCTGTTTTTT.

The table lists this clonotype with many counts. At one boundary the junction diverges from the germline segment, which might be a read error. V gene TRBV12-3 or TRBV12-4 combines with J gene TRBJ1-5, with TRBD1 as a possible D gene (5 bases). This CDR3 is built from 12 residues. The CDR3 region has the DNA TGCGCGTCTGGAGGGGCAAATCAGCCCCAGCATTTT. This translates into CASGGANQPQHF.

V and J are TRBV5-1 and TRBJ2-7; 7 nucleotides agree with TRBD1. The V gene end was trimmed by 5 bases and the J gene end by 1 base; junction bases not matched to a gene: 6. The CDR3 is 14 residues long. Germline V gene lookup returns CDR1 SGHRS and CDR2 YFSETQ. DNA of the CDR3: TGCGCCAGCAGGCCACAGGGGCCGTCCTACGAGCAGTACTTC. It specifies CASRPQGPSYEQYF.

This clonotype has at least ten counts. The rearrangement joins TRBV7-8 to TRBJ2-2; D is perhaps TRBD1 (6 bases). Trimming stripped 6 bases from V and 0 bases from J, with 11 bases between. The V gene's germline CDR1 is SGHVS and CDR2 FQNEAQ. The CDR3 length is 15 residues. The CDR3 sequence is CASSRTETNTGELFF. DNA for the CDR3: TGTGCCAGCAGTCGGACAGAAACGAACACCGGGGAGCTGTTTTTT. Supplemented by reference TRBV7-8 and TRBJ2-2, the full variable domain reads GAGVSQSPRYKVAKRGQDVALRCDPISGHVSLFWYQQALGQGPEFLTYFQNEAQLDKSGLPSDRFFAERPEGSVSTLKIQRTQQEDSAVYLCASSRTETNTGELFFGEGSRLTVL.

This chain links TRBV20-1 with TRBJ1-3, with D hard to call. Germline CDR1 is DFQATT and CDR2 is SNEGSKA (reference sequence). The CDR3 is 14 residues long. V lost 3 bases to trimming and J lost 3 bases, with 12 bases between them. CDR3 amino acids: CSARDFSSGNTIYF. In DNA form, the CDR3 reads TGCAGTGCTAGGGACTTTTCTAGTGGAAACACCATATATTTT.

This chain connects TRBV30 to TRBJ2-7; 8 positions agree with TRBD1. The CDR3 spans 13 residues. Germline lookup yields CDR1 GTSNPN and CDR2 SVGIG (reference sequence). The ends lost 3 bases at V and 3 bases at J; junction bases unmatched: 4. The CDR3 is CAWSGDRGYEQYF. Here the CDR3 DNA reads TGTGCCTGGAGCGGAGACAGGGGCTACGAGCAGTACTTC. Using reference TRBV30 and TRBJ2-7 for the parts outside the CDR3, the full variable domain is SQTIHQWPATLVQPVGSPLSLECTVEGTSNPNLYWYRQAAGRGLQLLFYSVGIGQISSEVPQNLSASRPQDRQFILSSKKLLLSDSGFYLCAWSGDRGYEQYFGPGTRLTVT.

This clonotype was counted between two and nine times. The chain uses TRBV4-1 and TRBJ2-7; TRBD1 matches at 9 bases. Germline CDR1 MGHRA, CDR2 YSYEKL. This CDR3 contains 14 residues. Germline trimming cut 5 bases from V and 1 base from J; bases unmatched to any gene: 3. In DNA, the CDR3 is TGCGCCAGCAGCTCGGGACAGGGATCCTACGAGCAGTACTTC. It codes for CASSSGQGSYEQYF.

V and J are TRBV20-1 and TRBJ2-3; D is perhaps TRBD2 (6 bases). The germline V gene encodes CDR1 DFQATT and CDR2 SNEGSKA (reference sequence). This CDR3 has 14 amino acids. V was pared by 5 bases and J by 2 bases, with 14 bases between. The DNA for the CDR3 is TGCAGTGCTCGACGTAGCGGAATCACAGATACGCAGTATTTT. This sequence encodes CSARRSGITDTQYF.

At least ten counts were recorded for this clonotype. In DNA, the CDR3 is TGTGCCAGCAGCCAAGCGCCGACAGGGGCGGAGACCCAGTACTTC. It translates to CASSQAPTGAETQYF. The gene calls are TRBV4-2 and TRBJ2-5; 8 nucleotides align to TRBD1. The length of the CDR3 is 15 residues. Losses at the gene ends were 1 base for V and 5 bases for J; bases not matched to a gene: 6. Germline V gene lookup returns CDR1 LGHNA and CDR2 YNFKEQ.

This clonotype was counted a few times. The rearrangement links TRBV20-1 to TRBJ1-5; D remains unclear. The CDR3 is made up of 15 amino acids. From germline, CDR1 is DFQATT and CDR2 SNEGSKA (reference sequence). The germline V and J ends were trimmed by 3 bases and 0 bases, with 12 bases remaining between them. Here the CDR3 reads CSASFGRYSNQPQHF. CDR3 DNA sequence: TGCAGTGCTAGTTTTGGCCGCTATAGCAATCAGCCCCAGCATTTT.